The clone carrying this T cell receptor beta chain has just one count. What it binds is not known. This entry comes from a study of T cells in Graves' hyperthyroidism and ophthalmopathy. Trimming pared 5 bases from V and 0 bases from J, leaving 8 bases between. The CDR3 length is 14 residues. Germline V gene data show CDR1 as SNHLY and CDR2 as FYNNEI. Study conclusions and caveats: Blood shared most expanded thyroid clonotypes above 0.001.

Amplified TCR beta CDR3 regions derived from RNA transcripts. First-round RT-PCR with HTBI primers amplified the TCR CDR3 region. Each CDR3 protein is one row after TCRdb ran MiXCR on the multiplex PCR reads. The sample holds under 350,000 distinct CDR3 sequences; 21% are singletons and the top ten take less than 65%. Stable Graves' hyperthyroidism denoted no ophthalmopathy progression over 18 months. Patients were excluded because of uncontrolled infection, other autoimmune disease, pregnancy or lactation. An approximately 10 ml volume of fresh peripheral blood provided the PBMCs. Sample: blood. This TCR came from a woman aged 45-59 years with Graves' hyperthyroidism. The rearrangement uses TRBV2 and TRBJ2-1; D is perhaps TRBD2 (5 bases). CDR3 residues: CASSRRSSYNEQFF. CDR3 DNA: TGTGCCAGCAGTCGGAGGAGCTCCTACAATGAGCAGTTCTTC.